This T cell receptor (beta chain) was captured by sequencing in a study of post-analysis software for immune sequencing data. Unique molecular identifiers were built into the TCR beta cDNA libraries. One entry per CDR3 protein results from TCRdb running MiXCR on the PCR reads. The sample records some 690,000 distinct CDR3 sequences, 55% to 70% being singletons. Sequences were obtained from blood. This receptor was obtained from a girl aged 2 to 10 with multiple sclerosis.

For the CDR3, the DNA is TGTGCCAGTGTTGAAGGGACAGGGGGGCCTTATAGCAATCAGCCCCAGCATTTT. It yields the protein CASVEGTGGPYSNQPQHF. J is TRBJ1-5 and V is TRBV19, with 11 bases aligning to TRBD1. V lost 8 bases, J lost 0 bases, and 12 bases stayed unmatched. This CDR3 has 18 residues. Germline V gene data show CDR1 as LNHDA and CDR2 as SQIVND (reference sequence).